Given below is one T cell receptor (beta chain) in context. Its antigen remains unidentified. This entry belongs to a study of OX40 agonist ivuxolimab in advanced cancers. The overall study: Patients in the trial were receiving intravenous ivuxolimab every 2 weeks, at doses of 0.01 to 10 mg/kg. People in dose escalation had one of these cancers: hepatocellular carcinoma, melanoma, renal cell or head and neck cancer. Study conclusions and caveats: Fewer expanded clones were found on average in CD4+ than in CD8+ T cells. Researchers did not determine the expanded peripheral T cells' antigen specificity.

Assay: immunoSEQ multiplex PCR; the TCRdb copy retains only in-frame clones and omits some. Of about 19,000 clones listed, around 70% are singletons. CDR1 and CDR2 (germline): MGHRA, YSYEKL. V was trimmed by 0 bases and J by 7 bases, leaving 10 bases between them. The CDR3 consists of 14 residues. The receptor was derived from an adult with an advanced solid tumor such as melanoma, head and neck, liver or kidney cancer. The chain joins TRBV4-1 to TRBJ2-1; D perhaps matches TRBD1 (6 bases). Sequenced material: CD4+ or CD8+ T cells sorted from blood, taken in a trial of the OX40 agonist ivuxolimab. The CDR3 loop is CASSQENRANEQFF. CDR3 coding DNA: TGCGCCAGCAGCCAAGAAAACAGGGCGAATGAGCAGTTCTTC.